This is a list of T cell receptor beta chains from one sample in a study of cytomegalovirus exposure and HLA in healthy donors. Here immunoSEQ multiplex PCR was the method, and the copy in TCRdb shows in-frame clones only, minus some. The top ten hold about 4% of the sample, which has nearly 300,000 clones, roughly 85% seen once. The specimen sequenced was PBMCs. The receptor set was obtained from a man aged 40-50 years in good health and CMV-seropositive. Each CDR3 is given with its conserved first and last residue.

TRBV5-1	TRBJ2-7	CASSTGNPSGEQYF
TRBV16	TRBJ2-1	CASSFYREPNEQFF
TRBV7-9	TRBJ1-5	CASSLAGGSNQPQHF
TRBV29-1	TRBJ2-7	CSTTGGATGEGSYEQYF
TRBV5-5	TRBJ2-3	CASSYGPRGTRADTQYF
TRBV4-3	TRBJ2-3	CASSQVAGAMTATDTQYF
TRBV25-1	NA	CASSESLAETEQYF
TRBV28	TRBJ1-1	CASSILTGTGVTEAFF
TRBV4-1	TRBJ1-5	CASSQGTGPRVNQPQHF
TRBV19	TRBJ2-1	CASSMSGQGSGEQFF
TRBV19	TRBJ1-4	CASSLGGTGTNEKLFF
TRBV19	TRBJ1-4	CASSVSPPRVRTNEKLFF
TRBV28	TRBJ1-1	CASRISQGPTEAFF
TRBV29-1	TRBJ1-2	CSVEQADLIYGYTF
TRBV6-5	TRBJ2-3	CASRPGGGGTDTQYF
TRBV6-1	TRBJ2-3	CASRSQGGTDTQYF
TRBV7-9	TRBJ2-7	CASSLRGRGTFDYEQYF
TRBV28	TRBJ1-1	CASGQGWGNTEAFF
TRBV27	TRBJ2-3	CASSLLAPASTDTQYF
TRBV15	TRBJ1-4	CATSRVGGLNEKLFF
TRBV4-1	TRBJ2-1	CASSQVAGGPYNEQFF
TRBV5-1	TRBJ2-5	CASSIGLGQGAGQETQYF
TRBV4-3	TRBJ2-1	CASSQDHYGYNEQFF
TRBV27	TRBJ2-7	CASSLFNSANEQYF
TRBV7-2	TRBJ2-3	CASSDSRTGTDTQYF
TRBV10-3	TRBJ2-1	CAISGGQGSSYNEQFF
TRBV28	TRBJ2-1	CASSLRPGRGLGINNEQFF
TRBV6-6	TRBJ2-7	CASSSGTSGSICEQYF
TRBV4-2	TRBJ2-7	CASSQDPAGPYEQYF
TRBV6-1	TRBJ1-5	CASSPIVGNQPQHF
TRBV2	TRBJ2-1	CASSEGTGVSDEQFF
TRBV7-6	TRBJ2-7	CASSFLAGNTYEQYF
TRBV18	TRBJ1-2	CASSPARGGGGYTF
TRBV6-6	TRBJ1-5	CASSPREGLSNQPQHF
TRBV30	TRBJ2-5	CAWRDSGETQYF
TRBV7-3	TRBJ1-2	CASSPGQGIYGYTF
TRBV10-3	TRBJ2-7	CAIGTGNFYEQYF
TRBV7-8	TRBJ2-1	CASSSSHLGTLYNEQFF
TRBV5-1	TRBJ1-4	CASSAQGRDEKLFF
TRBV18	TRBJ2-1	CASSPPGQYSYNEQFF
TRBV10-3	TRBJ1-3	CAITRLVTGNTIYF
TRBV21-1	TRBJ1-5	CASSRSLGFSNQPQHF
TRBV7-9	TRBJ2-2	CASSWTVTGELFF
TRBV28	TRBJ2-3	CASSLIATSTDTQYF